The 20 T cell receptor beta chains below were found in one sample sequenced in a study of cytomegalovirus exposure and HLA in healthy donors. PCR employed 60 Vbeta and 13 Jbeta primers. Clones were read by immunoSEQ multiplex PCR, and TCRdb kept only the in-frame ones, dropping some. The profile shows 120,000 or so clones, over 75% of them singletons. Sequencing used PBMCs. Receptors were obtained from a man aged 18 to 29 in good health and CMV-seropositive.

The chain carries TRBV25-1 and TRBJ2-3; D is perhaps TRBD1 (6 bases). This CDR3 region has 15 residues. Germline CDR1 and CDR2: MGHDK and SYGVNS. Trimming removed 5 bases at V and 2 bases at J, with 14 bases between. The DNA for the CDR3 is TGTGCCAGCAGTTCTCCGGGACATAACACAGATACGCAGTATTTT. Encoded protein: CASSSPGHNTDTQYF.

This sequence joins TRBV5-1 and TRBJ1-2; tentatively, D is TRBD1 (6 bases). V was trimmed by 3 bases and J by 6 bases, leaving 18 bases between them. This CDR3 is 15 amino acids long. From germline, CDR1 is SGHRS and CDR2 YFSETQ. CDR3 region: CASSSHNREWNGYTF. In DNA form, the CDR3 reads TGCGCCAGCAGCTCTCACAACAGGGAATGGAATGGCTACACCTTC.

In its sample, this clone was seen once. CDR3 DNA sequence: TGTGCCTCCAAGGACAGAGCCGGGGATGGCTACACCTTC. This sequence encodes CASKDRAGDGYTF. The chain employs TRBV27 and TRBJ1-2; the D gene is possibly TRBD1 (6 bases). Trimming took 11 bases from V and 6 from J, leaving 19 bases between them. Germline V CDR1 and CDR2: MNHEY, SMNVEV (reference sequence). The CDR3 has 13 residues.

This clone was seen only once. The chain links TRBV6-6 to TRBJ1-2; TRBD1 aligns across 7 bases. Looked up from germline, CDR1 is MNHNY and CDR2 is SVGAGI (reference sequence). Unmatched junction bases numbered 11, after V lost 6 bases and J lost 4 bases. The CDR3 loop spans 15 amino acids. CDR3 residues: CASSWRDSSIYGYTF. The DNA of the CDR3 is TGTGCCAGCAGCTGGCGGGACAGTTCGATCTATGGCTACACCTTC.

This clone has only one observation. The gene calls are TRBV5-1 and TRBJ1-1; perhaps TRBD1 as D (5 bases). Germline V gene lookup returns CDR1 SGHRS and CDR2 YFSETQ. CDR3 size: 14 residues. Trimming pared 0 bases from V and 5 bases from J, leaving 11 bases between. The CDR3 bases are TGCGCCAGCAGCTTGGCCCCTTCAGGGACTGAAGCTTTCTTT. It yields the protein CASSLAPSGTEAFF.

The chain combines TRBV15 with TRBJ2-7, with D possibly being TRBD2 (5 bases). Germline V gene sequence: CDR1 LNHNV, CDR2 YYDKDF (reference sequence). The CDR3 runs 15 residues. The germline V and J ends were trimmed by 3 bases and 3 bases, with 15 bases remaining between them. The CDR3 sequence is CATSSAAGIRYEQYF. CDR3 nucleotide sequence: TGTGCCACCAGCAGCGCCGCCGGGATCCGCTACGAGCAGTACTTC.

This chain joins TRBV6-6 and TRBJ2-7, with a possible D match to TRBD2 (6 bases). CDR3 length equals 13 residues. V shed 2 bases and J shed 6 bases, with 11 bases lying between them. CDR1 is MNHNY and CDR2 is SVGAGI in the germline V gene (reference sequence). The CDR3 nucleotides are TGTGCCAGCAGTTACCCCGAGGGACTCGAGCAGTACTTC. It specifies CASSYPEGLEQYF.

The genes are TRBV5-1 and TRBJ2-1, with 11 positions matching TRBD2. Germline V lookup: CDR1 SGHRS, CDR2 YFSETQ. Losses at the gene ends were 5 bases for V and 9 bases for J; bases not matched to a gene: 7. CDR3 size: 14 residues. CDR3 region: CASSYLAGGSEQFF. CDR3 sequence (DNA): TGCGCCAGCAGTTATCTAGCGGGGGGAAGTGAGCAGTTCTTC.

This CDR3 reads CATSRESGVEQYF. The CDR3 coding sequence is TGTGCCACCAGCAGAGAGTCAGGCGTGGAGCAGTACTTC. This sequence joins TRBV15 and TRBJ2-7; unclear D gene. The CDR3 has 13 residues. Trimming took 0 bases from V and 7 from J, leaving 10 bases between them. The V gene's germline CDR1 is LNHNV and CDR2 YYDKDF (reference sequence).

This clone has only a few counts. Germline is not matched at one junction end, which may reflect a read error. This chain uses TRBV6-5 with TRBJ2-4; 7 bases are a match to TRBD1. Germline V CDR1 and CDR2: MNHEY, SVGAGI. CDR3 size: 15 residues. The CDR3 nucleotides are TGTGCCAGCAGAGACCGACAGGGTAGTAAAAACAGTCAGTACTTC. Its translation is CASRDRQGSKNSQYF.

The rearrangement links TRBV10-3 to TRBJ1-2; 8 bases match TRBD1. The CDR3 is made up of 12 amino acids. The junction had 5 bases not matched to a gene; V was cut back by 6 bases and J by 8 bases. The V gene's germline CDR1 is ENHRY and CDR2 SYGVKD. The CDR3 coding sequence is TGTGCCATCAGCCAAGACAGGGGAGGCTACACCTTC. Protein product: CAISQDRGGYTF.

This clone was seen more than once but under ten times. The chain recombines TRBV28 with TRBJ2-5; D ambiguous. The V end was cut by 6 bases, the J end by 5 bases, with 10 bases between. Germline V lookup: CDR1 MDHEN, CDR2 SYDVKM. The CDR3 contains 12 residues. CDR3 protein: CASSLLGETQYF. The CDR3, as DNA: TGTGCCAGCAGCCTACTCGGGGAGACCCAGTACTTC.

The V call is TRBV2, the J call TRBJ1-1; possible D gene TRBD1, 6 bases. Germline CDR1 is SNHLY and CDR2 is FYNNEI. The CDR3 loop spans 14 amino acids. V gave up 7 bases and J gave up 0 bases, with 12 bases separating them. Here the CDR3 reads CASTEQGLNTEAFF. CDR3 nucleotide sequence: TGTGCCAGCACCGAACAGGGATTGAACACTGAAGCTTTCTTT.

Written as DNA, the CDR3 is TGTGCCAGCAGCCAAGTGCTGGGAGGGGAGCCCCAGCATTTT. Encoded protein: CASSQVLGGEPQHF. The gene calls are TRBV4-2 and TRBJ1-5; D may be TRBD1 (5 bases). Per germline, CDR1 LGHNA and CDR2 YNFKEQ. With 1 base removed from V and 8 bases from J, the gap between germline ends came to 12 bases. The CDR3 covers 14 residues.

This chain connects TRBV5-1 to TRBJ1-2; 9 positions agree with TRBD1. The CDR3 contains 16 residues. V dropped 2 bases and J dropped 4; count of bases not matched to a gene: 9. The germline gives CDR1 SGHRS, CDR2 YFSETQ. The CDR3, as DNA: TGCGCCAGCAGCTTAGGTCCGGGACAGGGTTCCTATGGCTACACCTTC. Translating it yields CASSLGPGQGSYGYTF.

A single count supports this clone. The gene calls are TRBV19 and TRBJ2-2, with a weak D call TRBD2 (5 bases). The CDR3 is 15 residues long. Germline-derived CDR1 and CDR2 are LNHDA and SQIVND (reference sequence). Trimming removed 4 bases from V and 5 bases from J, with 14 bases in between. The DNA for the CDR3 is TGTGCCAGTAGTAGCCGGGTAGCGCGAACCGGGGAGCTGTTTTTT. Translation gives CASSSRVARTGELFF.

The chain links TRBV6-5 to TRBJ2-3, with 8 bases identical to TRBD1. With 2 bases clipped from V and 4 bases from J, the junction kept 5 bases outside the gene matches. Germline CDR1 and CDR2: MNHEY and SVGAGI. This CDR3 comprises 15 residues. CDR3 coding DNA: TGTGCCAGCAGTTACCTCGACAGGGGCGCAGATACGCAGTATTTT. Residues: CASSYLDRGADTQYF.

The chain has TRBV28 and TRBJ2-7; TRBD1 matches at 11 bases. CDR1 and CDR2 (germline): MDHEN, SYDVKM. CDR3 length equals 16 residues. V lost 1 base to trimming and J lost 5 bases; unmatched junction nucleotides: 7. The CDR3 spells CASSLFPGQGVNEQYF. For the CDR3, the DNA is TGTGCCAGCAGTTTATTCCCGGGACAGGGGGTGAACGAGCAGTACTTC.

CDR3 in amino acids: CASSPNTGQGNEQFF. In DNA, the CDR3 is TGTGCCAGCTCACCAAACACAGGACAGGGAAATGAGCAGTTCTTC. The chain couples TRBV18 to TRBJ2-1; TRBD1 matches at 8 bases. V was clipped by 2 bases and J by 7 bases; unmatched bases: 7. CDR3 size: 15 residues. Germline V gene lookup returns CDR1 KGHSH and CDR2 LQKENI. Together with reference TRBV18 and TRBJ2-1, the CDR3 gives the full variable domain: NAGVMQNPRHLVRRRGQEARLRCSPMKGHSHVYWYRQLPEEGLKFMVYLQKENIIDESGMPKERFSAEFPKEGPSILRIQQVVRGDSAAYFCASSPNTGQGNEQFFGPGTRLTVL.

The CDR3 DNA sequence: TGTGCCAGCAGCCGAACAGGGAAAACTGAAGCTTTCTTT. Amino acids: CASSRTGKTEAFF. The chain links TRBV7-9 to TRBJ1-1; TRBD1 is a possible D gene (6 bases). Germline CDR1 is SEHNR and CDR2 is FQNEAQ (reference sequence). The CDR3 totals 13 residues. The V end was cut by 5 bases, the J end by 5 bases, with 12 bases between. Based on the CDR3 plus reference TRBV7-9 and TRBJ1-1, the full variable domain is DTGVSQNPRHKITKRGQNVTFRCDPISEHNRLYWYRQTLGQGPEFLTYFQNEAQLEKSRLLSDRFSAERPKGSFSTLEIQRTEQGDSAMYLCASSRTGKTEAFFGQGTRLTVV.